Listed below are T cell receptor beta chains from one sample, sequenced in a study of blood T cell repertoires in COVID-19. Generated by immunoSEQ multiplex PCR, the TCRdb table keeps only in-frame clones and is missing some. The sample consists of approximately 160,000 clones, roughly 88% of them appearing once. The sequencing input was peripheral blood. The source is a woman of 80 years or more with active or convalescent COVID-19. CDR3s include the opening cysteine and the closing phenylalanine or tryptophan. A D gene is named only where the DNA matches it firmly. The size field is filled for only some rows; it gives once, few, many or a size class.

V,size,J,D,DNA,CDR3
TRBV19,once,TRBJ1-1,TRBD1,TGTGCCAGTAGTACCAGGGGGCTAGACACTGAAGCTTTCTTT,CASSTRGLDTEAFF
TRBV21-1,-,TRBJ1-5,-,TGTGCCAGCAGCAAAGTAAAGACAGGGAAAGTGGTCAATCAGCCCCAGCATTTT,CASSKVKTGKVVNQPQHF
TRBV2,-,TRBJ2-1,-,TGTGCCAGCAGTGAAAACTTTGGGCGGGTGTACAATGAGCAGTTCTTC,CASSENFGRVYNEQFF
TRBV5-6,-,TRBJ2-7,TRBD1,TGTGCCAGCAGCCAGGGACAGGCGGTCTACGAGCAGTACTTC,CASSQGQAVYEQYF
TRBV7-2,-,TRBJ2-4,-,TGTGCCAGCAGCCACACGAGGGAAATGAAAAACATTCAGTACTTC,CASSHTREMKNIQYF
TRBV10-3,-,TRBJ1-1,-,TGTGCCATCGGGGTCGGGTCTCAGGGCACTGAAGCTTTCTTT,CAIGVGSQGTEAFF
TRBV7-8,-,TRBJ2-1,-,TGTGCCAGCAGCTTTGATCTAGGGGCAAGTGAGCAGTTCTTC,CASSFDLGASEQFF
TRBV19,-,TRBJ1-3,TRBD1,TGTGCCAGTAGACCCCCGGACAGGTCCGGAAACACCATATATTTT,CASRPPDRSGNTIYF
TRBV4-3,once,TRBJ1-2,-,TGCGCCAGCAGCCAAGAGGCGCAAGGGGCGTCGAATGGCTACACCTTC,CASSQEAQGASNGYTF
TRBV12-3/TRBV12-4,-,TRBJ1-2,-,TGTGCCAGCAGTTTTGCGCAGGTCGGTGGCTACACCTTC,CASSFAQVGGYTF
TRBV6-2/TRBV6-3,-,TRBJ1-3,-,TGTGCCAGCAGTTGGACACCTTTTGGAAACACCATATATTTT,CASSWTPFGNTIYF
TRBV5-1,-,TRBJ1-1,TRBD1,TGCGCCAGCAGCTTGCGCCCGACAGGGTCGGACACTGAAGCTTTCTTT,CASSLRPTGSDTEAFF
TRBV4-3,-,TRBJ2-7,TRBD1,TGCGCCAGCAGCCAACAGGACAGGGGAGCATCCTACGAGCAGTACTTC,CASSQQDRGASYEQYF
TRBV5-1,-,TRBJ1-6,-,TGCGCCAGCAGCTTAAGCAAGCTATATAATTCACCCCTCCACTTT,CASSLSKLYNSPLHF
TRBV12-3/TRBV12-4,-,TRBJ2-3,-,TGTGCCAGCGGGCGGGGAGGCACAGATACGCAGTATTTT,CASGRGGTDTQYF
TRBV7-2,-,TRBJ1-5,-,TGTGCCAGCAGCTCCCGCGGGGTGTATCAGCCCCAGCATTTT,CASSSRGVYQPQHF
TRBV5-1,once,TRBJ1-2,TRBD1,TGCGCCAGCAGCTTGAGTCAGGGGGCGAAGGGAGGCTACACCTTC,CASSLSQGAKGGYTF
TRBV4-3,-,TRBJ2-5,TRBD2,TGCGCCAGCAGCCAAGCTAGCGGGGGCCAGTACCAAGAGACCCAGTACTTC,CASSQASGGQYQETQYF
TRBV11-2,-,TRBJ1-1,-,TGTGCCAGCAGCCGGCAGGGGTCCTCTATACTGAACACTGAAGCTTTCTTT,CASSRQGSSILNTEAFF
TRBV27,-,TRBJ2-7,-,TGTGCCAGTACCAACAGTCGATACGAGCAGTACTTC,CASTNSRYEQYF
TRBV14,-,TRBJ1-3,TRBD1,TGTGCCAGCAGCCAAGTACAGGGGCTCTCTGGAAACACCATATATTTT,CASSQVQGLSGNTIYF
TRBV19,-,TRBJ2-1,-,TGTGCCAGTAGTATAGATGAGGCCACCTACAATGAGCAGTTCTTC,CASSIDEATYNEQFF
TRBV13,-,TRBJ2-5,-,TGTGCCAGCAGCCGGAGGGCAGAACAAGAGACCCAGTACTTC,CASSRRAEQETQYF
TRBV19,few,TRBJ1-2,-,TGTGCCAGTACCCGGCGTCAGGGGCTCGGTGGCTACACCTTC,CASTRRQGLGGYTF
TRBV27,-,TRBJ1-1,TRBD1,TGTGCCAGCAGTTTGCACTCTGACAGGGTCGAAGCTTTCTTT,CASSLHSDRVEAFF
TRBV6-1,once,TRBJ2-1,TRBD1,TGTGCCAGCAGTGAAGGCTCACAGGGGGCCAGGAATGAGCAGTTCTTC,CASSEGSQGARNEQFF
TRBV15,-,TRBJ2-1,-,TGTGCCACCAGCAGAGATGGTACTAACTCCTACAATGAGCAGTTCTTC,CATSRDGTNSYNEQFF
TRBV19,-,TRBJ1-2,TRBD1,TGTGCCAGTAGCGGGACAGCTACCCTCTATGGCTACACCTTC,CASSGTATLYGYTF
TRBV12-3/TRBV12-4,-,TRBJ1-1,-,TGTGCCAGCGGCCTTGCGGGGAACACTGAAGCTTTCTTT,CASGLAGNTEAFF
TRBV2,-,TRBJ1-5,-,TGTGCCAGCAGGCTCCGGGGGGGAAATAGCAATCAGCCCCAGCATTTT,CASRLRGGNSNQPQHF
TRBV2,-,TRBJ1-6,-,TGTGCCAGTGACCGGGACAATCTTTCACCCCTCCACTTT,CASDRDNLSPLHF
TRBV4-3,few,TRBJ1-3,-,TGCGCCAGCAGCCAAGATGGCATTACCTCTGGAAACACCATATATTTT,CASSQDGITSGNTIYF
TRBV10-3,-,TRBJ2-3,-,TGTGCCATCAGTCGACTAGCAGATACGCAGTATTTT,CAISRLADTQYF
TRBV29-1,-,TRBJ1-2,TRBD1,TGCAGCGTTGCGGAGGGGGCAAAATATGGCTACACCTTC,CSVAEGAKYGYTF
TRBV7-8,-,TRBJ1-1,TRBD1,TGTGCCAGCAGCCAGGCTTTACAGGGGGAGTCCAGGCGAGCTTTCTTT,CASSQALQGESRRAFF
TRBV5-1,once,TRBJ2-7,-,TGCGCCAGCAGCTACCCAGGGGTCGAGCAGTACTTC,CASSYPGVEQYF
TRBV6-5,-,TRBJ1-6,-,TGTGCCAGCAAGGGGAATTCACCCCTCCACTTT,CASKGNSPLHF
TRBV4-3,few,TRBJ1-2,TRBD1,TGCGCCAGCAGCGAACAGGGGGGTGGCTACACCTTC,CASSEQGGGYTF
TRBV6-1,few,TRBJ1-2,-,TGTGCCAGCAGTGTAACAAAATTGGACACCAACTATGGCTACACCTTC,CASSVTKLDTNYGYTF
TRBV18,-,TRBJ2-7,-,TGTGCCAGCTCTCCCCAGCGACTCAGCGATCTTAGCGGTGGTGGCTACGAGCAGTACTTC,CASSPQRLSDLSGGGYEQYF
TRBV6-2/TRBV6-3,-,TRBJ1-1,-,TGTGCCAGCAGTAGTGAGATGAACACTGAAGCTTTCTTT,CASSSEMNTEAFF
TRBV9,-,TRBJ1-1,TRBD1,TGTGCCAGCAGCGTAGCGACAGGGCTGAACACTGAAGCTTTCTTT,CASSVATGLNTEAFF
TRBV10-3,many,TRBJ2-1,-,TGTGCCATCGGCGGAGGGAATGAGCAGTTCTTC,CAIGGGNEQFF